The clone carrying this T cell receptor (beta chain) was seen a few times. The data were obtained in a study of T cell repertoires in cytomegalovirus infection. TCRdb re-analysed the reads in MiXCR, keeping a single row per CDR3 protein. The table records around 530,000 distinct CDR3 sequences, approximately 15% of them present only once. Germline V gene sequence: CDR1 MGHRA, CDR2 YSYEKL. The CDR3 totals 14 residues. V dropped 0 bases and J dropped 2 bases, with 6 bases sitting between them. The chain has TRBV4-1 and TRBJ2-3; no firm D call. This TCR derives from a human donor in good health (CMV status not recorded). Some clones in this sample may be carry-over from other donors' samples. The sequenced sample consisted of CD8+ T cells from PBMCs. The CDR3, as DNA: TGCGCCAGCAGCCAAGAGCCGGCCACAGATACGCAGTATTTT. Translated: CASSQEPATDTQYF.